This T cell receptor (beta chain) was obtained from a study of vaccination effects on CD4 cells after COVID-19. Sequencing in the ViraFEST assay came after antigen-specific CD4+ T cells had been expanded with viral peptide pools, which were used to stimulate PBMC. Isolating CD4+ T cells followed more than eight days of culture. According to the study, vaccine recipients showed no prior SARS-CoV-2 infection and negative nucleocapsid antibodies. At days 3 and 7, half of the medium was exchanged for IL-2 medium. V shed 4 bases and J shed 15 bases, with 18 bases lying between them. The CDR3 consists of 13 residues. Germline loops: CDR1 KGHDR, CDR2 SFDVKD. As for this clone: As yet, its antigen is unknown.

The data were produced by immunoSEQ multiplex PCR, yet TCRdb's version contains in-frame clones alone and is incomplete. The sample has 68,000 or so clones; 80% are singletons. This clonotype was obtained from a human donor who received a COVID-19 vaccine. The sample consisted of CD4+ T cells from PBMCs cultured with SARS-CoV-2 spike peptides, taken before COVID-19 vaccination. The chain is built from TRBV24-1 and TRBJ2-1; the D gene is possibly TRBD2 (6 bases). CDR3 bases: TGTGCCACCAGTGACAGTACGGGGGTTAGTCGGTTCTTC. Its protein product is CATSDSTGVSRFF.